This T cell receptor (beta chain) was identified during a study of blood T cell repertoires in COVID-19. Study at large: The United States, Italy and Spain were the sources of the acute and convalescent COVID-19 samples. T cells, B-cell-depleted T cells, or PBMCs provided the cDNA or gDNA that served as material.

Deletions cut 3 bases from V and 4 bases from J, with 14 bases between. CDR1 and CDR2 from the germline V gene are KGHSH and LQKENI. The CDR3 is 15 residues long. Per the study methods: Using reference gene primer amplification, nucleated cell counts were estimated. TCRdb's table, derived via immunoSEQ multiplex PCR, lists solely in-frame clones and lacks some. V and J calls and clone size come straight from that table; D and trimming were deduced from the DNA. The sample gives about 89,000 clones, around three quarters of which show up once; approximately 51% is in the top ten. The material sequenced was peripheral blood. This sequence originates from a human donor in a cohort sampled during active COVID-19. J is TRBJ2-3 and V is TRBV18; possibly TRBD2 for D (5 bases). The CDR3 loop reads CASSPGGPRPDTQYF. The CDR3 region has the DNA TGTGCCAGCTCACCCGGAGGCCCAAGGCCAGATACGCAGTATTTT.